What follows is one T cell receptor (beta chain) and its context. Its antigen is unknown. No base-level quality is on record; no much larger clone is a single base apart. V is cut by 5 bases and J by 2 bases, and the space between the germline ends is 8 bases. Its CDR3 holds 13 amino acids, cysteine through phenylalanine. Only the CDR3 portion is preserved as DNA: 39 bases, with reading frame beginning at the first base. Based on the germline V gene (reference sequence), the CDR1 and CDR2 sequences are SEHNR and FQNEAQ. The record originates from a study of radiation and T cells in renal cell carcinoma (dated by TCRdb to the early 2020s). As for the study more broadly: Samples were obtained from a clinical trial, in which 15 Gy stereotactic body radiation therapy was delivered to primary renal cell carcinomas and nephrectomy was performed 4 weeks later. A total of approximately 4 million unique CDR3 nucleotide sequences, encoding roughly 3,000,000 unique CDR3 amino acid sequences, were found across all 50 or so samples. In total, 50 to 60 samples underwent TCR beta sequencing: 25 or so tumors plus 27 peripheral blood samples.

Study-level results and caveats: An increase in top tumor clonotypes in blood was observed from baseline to 2 weeks post-radiation, followed by contraction by 4 weeks, which was taken to suggest transient expansion of tumor-resident clones. Changes in the blood repertoire were not tracked past 4 weeks after treatment. Because pretreatment tumor biopsies were not available, the study could not determine whether clonotypes were already present within the tumor at baseline. The single-armed trial design could not address effects of radiation dose or scheduling on the TCR repertoire.

Following the manufacturer's recommendations, the immunoSEQ kit was used to generate TCR beta libraries from genomic DNA. For library preparation, a first multiplex PCR was performed with proprietary primers, followed by a second PCR in which unique barcodes were added, and bead cleanups were performed after each round. A positive control reaction and a negative control reaction, both provided in the kit, were run with every batch of samples. The final libraries were assessed on an Agilent 4200 TapeStation D1000 ScreenTape, pooled by volume, and quantified by qPCR. Sequencing was performed on an Illumina NextSeq500 with a MidOutput 150-cycle cartridge, and 156 Read1 and 15 Index1 cycles were run with kit custom primers. The pooled library was loaded at roughly 1 pM with 20% PhiX control spiked in. On the authors' methods: Vendor-processed data were analyzed in R, with a clonotype defined as all T cells sharing the same CDR3 nucleotide sequence. In the clone abundance analyses, frequencies were normalized to the 10,000 most abundant clones in each sample. Before analysis, public T cell clones were removed, and these numbered fewer than five per sample on average. Tumor-enriched and baseline blood-enriched clonotypes were defined by at least a 32-fold difference in abundance between compartments. A beta-binomial differential abundance model was used to identify clonotypes that expanded or contracted between blood time points. The Baroni-Urbani and Buser coefficient was used to measure tumor-blood repertoire similarity, and groups were compared with two-tailed Wilcoxon tests in R. Here the immuneACCESS table is served through TCRdb, limited to in-frame sequences with V and J called. Missing clones are a known gap in these copies; in checked studies unresolved V genes cover under half, and the rest lacks a known reason. V and J calls plus clone size are reproduced from that table; the DNA served to infer D and trimming. Recorded for this sample are around 130,000 clones; around four fifths of them occurred a single time. Clones ranked in the top ten supply approximately 2% of the sample.

The time point tag for this specimen amounts to: blood 2 weeks post-SBRT. The sample's treatment or condition label, in plain terms: 15 Gy SBRT to primary tumor, nephrectomy 4 weeks later. To track tumor-enriched clonotypes, serial peripheral blood was sampled from radiation-treated patients at baseline and at 2 weeks and 4 weeks after SBRT. Renal cell carcinoma with clear cell pathology was present in all patients. Genomic DNA for TCR sequencing was prepared using the QIAamp DNA Blood Mini Kit (Qiagen). The analyses included only samples that passed all quality control checks. Sequenced here: blood, sampled from a patient whose treatment included radiotherapy and nephrectomy. Recombination connected TRBV7-9 to TRBJ2-3; the D gene lacks a confident call. The receptor was derived from a woman in her sixties or seventies with renal cell carcinoma. The DNA is as follows: TGTGCCAGCAGCCCACCTTACACAGATACGCAGTATTTT. Its amino acids are CASSPPYTDTQYF. Beyond the CDR3, the reference TRBV7-9 and TRBJ2-3 genes provide the residues; the full variable domain reads: DTGVSQNPRHKITKRGQNVTFRCDPISEHNRLYWYRQTLGQGPEFLTYFQNEAQLEKSRLLSDRFSAERPKGSFSTLEIQRTEQGDSAMYLCASSPPYTDTQYFGPGTRLTVL.